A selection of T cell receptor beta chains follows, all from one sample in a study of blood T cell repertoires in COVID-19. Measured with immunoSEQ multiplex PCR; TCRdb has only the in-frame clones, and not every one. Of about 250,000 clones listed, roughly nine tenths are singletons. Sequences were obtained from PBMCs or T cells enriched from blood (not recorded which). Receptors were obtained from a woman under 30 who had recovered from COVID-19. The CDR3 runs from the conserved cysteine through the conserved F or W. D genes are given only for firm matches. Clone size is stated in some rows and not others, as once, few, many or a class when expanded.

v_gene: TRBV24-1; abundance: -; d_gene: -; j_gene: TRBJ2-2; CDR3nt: TGTGCCACCAGTGATTTCGGTCGTACTAGGGACACCGGGGAGCTGTTTTTT; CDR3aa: CATSDFGRTRDTGELFF
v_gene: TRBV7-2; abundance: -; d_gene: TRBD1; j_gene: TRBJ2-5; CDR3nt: TGTGCCAGCAGCTCCCGAAGGGGGCTCGAGACCCAGTACTTC; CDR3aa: CASSSRRGLETQYF
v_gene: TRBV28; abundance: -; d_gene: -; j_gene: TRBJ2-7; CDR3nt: TGTGCCAGCAGTTCCTTTCGGACTTCAATCTACGAGCAGTACTTC; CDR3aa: CASSSFRTSIYEQYF
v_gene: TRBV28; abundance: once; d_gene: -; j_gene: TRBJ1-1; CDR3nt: TGTGCCAGCAGGGAGTTAGATAGACGGATGAACACTGAAGCTTTCTTT; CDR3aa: CASRELDRRMNTEAFF
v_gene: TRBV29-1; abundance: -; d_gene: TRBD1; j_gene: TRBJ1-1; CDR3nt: TGCAGCGTTGTAAGGGGGACAGGGGTTGAAGCTTTCTTT; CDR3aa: CSVVRGTGVEAFF
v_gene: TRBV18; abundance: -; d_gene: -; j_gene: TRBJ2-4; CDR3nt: TGTGCCAGCTCACCACGGTCACAGACGTTAGCCAAAAACATTCAGTACTTC; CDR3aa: CASSPRSQTLAKNIQYF
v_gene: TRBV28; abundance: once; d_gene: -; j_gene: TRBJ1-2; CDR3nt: TGTGCCAGCAGCTCCGAGAGGGACTCCCAGGACTATGGCTACACCTTC; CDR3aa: CASSSERDSQDYGYTF
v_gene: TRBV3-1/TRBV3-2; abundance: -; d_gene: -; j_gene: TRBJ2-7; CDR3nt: TGTGCCAGCAGCCAAGACCGGGCCTACGAGCAGTACTTC; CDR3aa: CASSQDRAYEQYF
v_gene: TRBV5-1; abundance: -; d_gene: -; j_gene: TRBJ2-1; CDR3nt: TGCGCCAGCAGCTTCAGCGGTAGCAATGAGCAGTTCTTC; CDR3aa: CASSFSGSNEQFF
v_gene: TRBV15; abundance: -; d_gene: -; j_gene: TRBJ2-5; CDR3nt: TGTGCCACCAGCAAGGTGGGCGGGAACCAAGAGACCCAGTACTTC; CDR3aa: CATSKVGGNQETQYF
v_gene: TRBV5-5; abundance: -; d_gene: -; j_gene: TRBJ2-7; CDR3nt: TGTGCCAGCAGCCCCCGGCGGGTGACCATAGACGAGCAGTACTTC; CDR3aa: CASSPRRVTIDEQYF
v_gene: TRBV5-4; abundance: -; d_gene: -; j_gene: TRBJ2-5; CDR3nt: TGTGCCAGCAGCTTGGGGCTAGGCGTCGAGACCCAGTACTTC; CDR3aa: CASSLGLGVETQYF
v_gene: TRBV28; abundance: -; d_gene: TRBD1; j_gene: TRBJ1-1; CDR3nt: TGTGCCAGCAGAACAGGGGGGGGGACTGAAGCTTTCTTT; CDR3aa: CASRTGGGTEAFF
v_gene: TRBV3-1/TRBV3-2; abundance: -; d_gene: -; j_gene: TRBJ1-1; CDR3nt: TGTGCCAGCAGCCAAGCAGGGATCACAATGAACACTGAAGCTTTCTTT; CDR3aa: CASSQAGITMNTEAFF
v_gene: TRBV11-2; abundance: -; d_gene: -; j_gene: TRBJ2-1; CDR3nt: TGTGCCAGCAGCCCGCTAAAGGGGGGGGTGGGAAGTGAGCAGTTCTTC; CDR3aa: CASSPLKGGVGSEQFF
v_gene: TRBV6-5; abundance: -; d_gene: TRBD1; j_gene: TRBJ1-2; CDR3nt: TGTGCCAGCAGTTCTCACGACAGGGAAGGTGATGGCTACACCTTC; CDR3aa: CASSSHDREGDGYTF
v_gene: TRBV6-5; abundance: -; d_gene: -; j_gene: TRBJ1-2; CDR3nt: TGTGCCAGCAGTTACTCGAATTCAGGAAACTATGGCTACACCTTC; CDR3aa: CASSYSNSGNYGYTF
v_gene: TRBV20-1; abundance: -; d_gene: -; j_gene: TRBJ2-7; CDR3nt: TGCAGTGCTAGGGCGGACTACGAGCAGTACTTC; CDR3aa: CSARADYEQYF
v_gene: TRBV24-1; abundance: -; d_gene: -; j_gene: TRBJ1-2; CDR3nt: TGTGCCACCAGTGAGGCAGGTTATAACTATGGCTACACCTTC; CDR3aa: CATSEAGYNYGYTF
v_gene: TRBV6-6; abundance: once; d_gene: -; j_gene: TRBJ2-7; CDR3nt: TGTGCCAGCAGAGACCCACTAGTACTACGCGAGCAGTACTTC; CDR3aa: CASRDPLVLREQYF
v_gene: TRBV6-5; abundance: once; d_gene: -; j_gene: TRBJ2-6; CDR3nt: TGTGCCAGCAGCTCCCTTGGGGCCAACGTCCTGACTTTC; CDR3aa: CASSSLGANVLTF
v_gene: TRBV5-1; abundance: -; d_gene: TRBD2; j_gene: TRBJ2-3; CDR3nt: TGCGCCAGCAGCACTGGACTAGCCGATACGCAGTATTTT; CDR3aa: CASSTGLADTQYF
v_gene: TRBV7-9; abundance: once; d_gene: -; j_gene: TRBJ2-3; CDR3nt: TGTGCCAGCAGCTTAGCGTCAAGAGCCGGAGATACGCAGTATTTT; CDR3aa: CASSLASRAGDTQYF
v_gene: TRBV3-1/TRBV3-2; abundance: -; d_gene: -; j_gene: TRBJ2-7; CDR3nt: TGTGCCAGCAGCTCCCTGGCGGGCTACGAGCAGTACTTC; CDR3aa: CASSSLAGYEQYF
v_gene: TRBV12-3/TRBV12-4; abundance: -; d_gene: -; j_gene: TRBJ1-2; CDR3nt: TGTGCCAGCAGTCCCGGGGGGGGCTACACCTTC; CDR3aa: CASSPGGGYTF
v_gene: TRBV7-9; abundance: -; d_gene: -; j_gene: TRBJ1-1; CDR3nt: TGTGCCAGCAGCTTTAGGGGGGGCGCGAGGACTGAAGCTTTCTTT; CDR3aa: CASSFRGGARTEAFF
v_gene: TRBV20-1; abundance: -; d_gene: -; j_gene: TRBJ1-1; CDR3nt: TGCAGTGTTAATATTAACACTGAAGCTTTCTTT; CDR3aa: CSVNINTEAFF
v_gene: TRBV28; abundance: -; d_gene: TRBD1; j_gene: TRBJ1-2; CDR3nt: TGTGCCAGCAGTGCCGGGACAGGGTATAACTATGGCTACACCTTC; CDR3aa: CASSAGTGYNYGYTF
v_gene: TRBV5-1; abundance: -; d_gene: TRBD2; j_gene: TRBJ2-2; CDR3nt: TGCGCCAGCAGCCTAGCGGTGAACACCGGGGAGCTGTTTTTT; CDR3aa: CASSLAVNTGELFF
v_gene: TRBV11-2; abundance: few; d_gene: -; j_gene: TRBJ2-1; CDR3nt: TGTGCCAGCAGCTTAGAAGGGGGGGTTCCCTCCTACAATGAGCAGTTCTTC; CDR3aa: CASSLEGGVPSYNEQFF
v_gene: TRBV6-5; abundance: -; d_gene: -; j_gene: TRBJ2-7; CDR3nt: TGTGCCAGCAGTTACTCCGGGACACTTCAGTACTTC; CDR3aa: CASSYSGTLQYF